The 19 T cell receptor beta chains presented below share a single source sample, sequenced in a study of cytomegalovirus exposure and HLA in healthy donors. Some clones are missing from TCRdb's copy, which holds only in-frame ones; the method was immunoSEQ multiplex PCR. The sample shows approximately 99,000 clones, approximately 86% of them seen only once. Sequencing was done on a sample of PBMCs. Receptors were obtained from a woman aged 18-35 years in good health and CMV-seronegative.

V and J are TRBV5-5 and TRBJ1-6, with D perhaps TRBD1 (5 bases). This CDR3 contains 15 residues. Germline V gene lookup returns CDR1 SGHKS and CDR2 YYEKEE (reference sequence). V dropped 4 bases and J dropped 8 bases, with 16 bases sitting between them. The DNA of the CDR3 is TGTGCCAGCAGCGGGACCGTGAGGGACTATTCACCCCTCCACTTT. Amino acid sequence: CASSGTVRDYSPLHF.

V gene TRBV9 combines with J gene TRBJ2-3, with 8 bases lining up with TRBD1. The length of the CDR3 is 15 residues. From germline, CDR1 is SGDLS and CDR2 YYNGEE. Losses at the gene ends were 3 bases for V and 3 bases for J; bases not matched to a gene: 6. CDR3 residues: CASSARQGSTDTQYF. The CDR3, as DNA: TGTGCCAGCAGCGCCCGACAGGGGTCAACAGATACGCAGTATTTT.

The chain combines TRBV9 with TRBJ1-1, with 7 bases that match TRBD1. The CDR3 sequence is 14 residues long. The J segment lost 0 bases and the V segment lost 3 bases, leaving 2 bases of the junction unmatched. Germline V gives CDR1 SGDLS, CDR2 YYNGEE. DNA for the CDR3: TGTGCCAGCAGCGGGGACAGTATGAACACTGAAGCTTTCTTT. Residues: CASSGDSMNTEAFF.

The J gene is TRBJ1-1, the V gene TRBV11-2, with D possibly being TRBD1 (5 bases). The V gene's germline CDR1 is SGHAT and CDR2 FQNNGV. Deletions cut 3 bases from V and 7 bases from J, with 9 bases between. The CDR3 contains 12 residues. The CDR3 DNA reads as TGTGCCAGCAGCTTCGACAGAGTTGAAGCTTTCTTT. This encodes CASSFDRVEAFF.

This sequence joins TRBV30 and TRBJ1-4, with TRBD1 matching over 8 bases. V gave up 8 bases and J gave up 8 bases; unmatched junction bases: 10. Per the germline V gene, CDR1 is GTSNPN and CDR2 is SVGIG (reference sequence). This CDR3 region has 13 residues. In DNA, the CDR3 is TGTGCCGCCAGGGGGCAGGGTAGGGAAAAACTGTTTTTT. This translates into CAARGQGREKLFF.

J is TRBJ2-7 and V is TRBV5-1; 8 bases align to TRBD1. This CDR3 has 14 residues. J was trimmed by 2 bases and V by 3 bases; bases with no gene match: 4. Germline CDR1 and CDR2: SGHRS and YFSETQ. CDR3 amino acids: CASSWTGTPYEQYF. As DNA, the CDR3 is TGCGCCAGCAGCTGGACAGGGACTCCCTACGAGCAGTACTTC.

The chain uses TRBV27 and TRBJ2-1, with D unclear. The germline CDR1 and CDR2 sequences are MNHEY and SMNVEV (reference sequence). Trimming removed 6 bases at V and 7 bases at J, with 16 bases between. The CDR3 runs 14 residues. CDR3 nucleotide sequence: TGTGCCAGCAGCGCCTTAGTGGGCTCTAATGAGCAGTTCTTC. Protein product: CASSALVGSNEQFF.

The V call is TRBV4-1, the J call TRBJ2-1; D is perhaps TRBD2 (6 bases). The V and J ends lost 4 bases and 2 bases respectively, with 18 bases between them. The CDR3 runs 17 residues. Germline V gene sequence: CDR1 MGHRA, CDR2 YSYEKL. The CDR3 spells CASSPADYFKPYNEQFF. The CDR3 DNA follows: TGCGCCAGCAGCCCTGCGGACTACTTCAAACCCTACAATGAGCAGTTCTTC.

The CDR3 DNA is TGCGCCAGCAGCCCCGGCCCGGGACAGGGTGCGTTCCCCAACACTGAAGCTTTCTTT. Translated, it gives CASSPGPGQGAFPNTEAFF. The chain uses TRBV4-1 and TRBJ1-1; TRBD1 matches 9 bases. The germline CDR1 and CDR2 sequences are MGHRA and YSYEKL. The CDR3 totals 19 residues. V trimming: 4 bases; J trimming: 2 bases; junction bases outside the gene matches: 17.

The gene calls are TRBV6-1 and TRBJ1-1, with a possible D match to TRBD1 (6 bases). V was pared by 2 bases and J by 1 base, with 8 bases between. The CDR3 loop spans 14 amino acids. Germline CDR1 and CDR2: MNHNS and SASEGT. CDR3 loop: CASSERGGNTEAFF. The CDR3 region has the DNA TGTGCCAGCAGTGAACGAGGGGGGAACACTGAAGCTTTCTTT.

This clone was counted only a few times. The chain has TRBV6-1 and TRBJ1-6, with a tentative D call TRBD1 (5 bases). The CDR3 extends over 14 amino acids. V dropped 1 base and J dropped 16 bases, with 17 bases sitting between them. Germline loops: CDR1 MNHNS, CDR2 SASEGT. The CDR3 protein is CASSEVSGNPSLHF. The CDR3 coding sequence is TGTGCCAGCAGTGAAGTGTCAGGGAATCCCTCACTCCACTTT.

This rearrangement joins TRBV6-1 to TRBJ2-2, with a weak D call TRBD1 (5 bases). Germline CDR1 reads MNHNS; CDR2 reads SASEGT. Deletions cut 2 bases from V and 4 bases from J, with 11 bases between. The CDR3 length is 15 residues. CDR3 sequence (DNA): TGTGCCAGCAGTGAACAGGCAGGGTCCACCGGGGAGCTGTTTTTT. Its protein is CASSEQAGSTGELFF.

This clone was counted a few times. The CDR3 nucleotides read TGTGCCAGCATGGAGCGGGCTAACTATGGCTACACCTTC. It encodes CASMERANYGYTF. The chain couples TRBV27 to TRBJ1-2; D gene uncertain. CDR3 length equals 13 residues. Trimming removed 7 bases at V and 0 bases at J, with 9 bases between. From germline, CDR1 is MNHEY and CDR2 SMNVEV (reference sequence).

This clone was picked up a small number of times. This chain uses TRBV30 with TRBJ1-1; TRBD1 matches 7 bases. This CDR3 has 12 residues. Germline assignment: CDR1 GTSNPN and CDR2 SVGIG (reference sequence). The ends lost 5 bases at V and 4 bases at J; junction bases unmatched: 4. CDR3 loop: CAWSRGTTEAFF. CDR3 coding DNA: TGTGCCTGGTCCAGGGGGACCACTGAAGCTTTCTTT.

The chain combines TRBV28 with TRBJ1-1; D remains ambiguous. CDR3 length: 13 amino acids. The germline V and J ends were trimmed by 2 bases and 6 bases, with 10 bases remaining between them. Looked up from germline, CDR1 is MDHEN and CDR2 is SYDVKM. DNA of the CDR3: TGTGCCAGCAGTTTAGGCCGTATCGCTGAAGCTTTCTTT. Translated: CASSLGRIAEAFF.

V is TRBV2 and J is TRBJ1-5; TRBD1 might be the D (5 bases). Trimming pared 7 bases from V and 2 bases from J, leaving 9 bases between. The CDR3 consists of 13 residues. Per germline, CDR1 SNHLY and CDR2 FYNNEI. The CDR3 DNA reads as TGTGCCAGCACGCGGGGGGGCAATCAGCCCCAGCATTTT. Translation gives CASTRGGNQPQHF.

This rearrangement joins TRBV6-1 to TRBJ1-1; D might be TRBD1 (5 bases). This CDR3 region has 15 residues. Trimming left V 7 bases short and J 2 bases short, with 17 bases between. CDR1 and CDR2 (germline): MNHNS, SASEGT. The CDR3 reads CASTLATAGNTEAFF. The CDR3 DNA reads TGTGCCAGCACCCTTGCGACAGCGGGTAACACTGAAGCTTTCTTT.

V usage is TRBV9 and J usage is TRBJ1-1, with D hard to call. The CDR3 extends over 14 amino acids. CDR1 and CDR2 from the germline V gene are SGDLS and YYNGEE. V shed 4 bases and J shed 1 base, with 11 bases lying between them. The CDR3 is CASSPGEGNTEAFF. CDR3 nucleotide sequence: TGTGCCAGCAGCCCCGGGGAGGGGAACACTGAAGCTTTCTTT.

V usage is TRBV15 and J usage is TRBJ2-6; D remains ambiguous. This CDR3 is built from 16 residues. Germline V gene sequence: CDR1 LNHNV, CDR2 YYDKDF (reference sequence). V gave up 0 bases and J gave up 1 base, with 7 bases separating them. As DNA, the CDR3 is TGTGCCACCAGCAGAGATCCCGGGTCTGGGGCCAACGTCCTGACTTTC. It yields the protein CATSRDPGSGANVLTF.